Sequencing of this TCR beta chain was carried out in a study of shared clonotypes between healthy human individuals. Clones were read by immunoSEQ multiplex PCR, and TCRdb kept only the in-frame ones, dropping some. The sample consists of over a million clones, about 80% of them appearing once. The V segment lost 5 bases and the J segment 5 bases; nucleotides outside the gene matches: 8. The CDR3 sequence is 14 residues long. The germline gives CDR1 SGHRS, CDR2 YFSETQ. The sequence came from a man aged 18 to 30 in good health. Some clones in this sample may be carry-over from other donors' samples. J is TRBJ2-5 and V is TRBV5-1; 8 bases line up with TRBD1. The sequenced sample was memory CD4+ T cells from PBMCs. Described subset: CD45RA-negative fraction. The CDR3 region is CASSPGGSRETQYF. The CDR3 nucleotides are TGCGCCAGCAGTCCAGGGGGCAGCAGGGAGACCCAGTACTTC.